These 7 T cell receptor beta chains were all obtained from the same sample, sequenced in a study of cytomegalovirus exposure and HLA in healthy donors. Vbeta (60) and Jbeta (13) primers were used in the PCR. Profiled with immunoSEQ multiplex PCR; TCRdb holds only in-frame clones, not every one. The sample lists about 180,000 clones; 84% were seen once. Input material: PBMCs. The receptors were sampled from a girl aged 2-10 years in good health and CMV-seropositive.

The V call is TRBV6-4, the J call TRBJ2-7; D not resolved. Between the trimmed V and J ends, which lost 0 bases and 2 bases, there was a span of 11 bases. Per germline, CDR1 MRHNA and CDR2 SNTAGT. CDR3 length: 15 amino acids. The CDR3 DNA reads as TGTGCCAGCAGTGACTCTAGACACAGCCCCTACGAGCAGTACTTC. Translating it yields CASSDSRHSPYEQYF.

The chain links TRBV4-1 to TRBJ2-3; TRBD2 agrees at 13 bases. V shed 2 bases, J shed 7 bases, and the junction held 6 bases outside the gene matches. Germline values: CDR1 MGHRA, CDR2 YSYEKL. The CDR3 runs 16 residues. The CDR3 DNA reads as TGCGCCAGCAGCCAAATCGGACTAGCGGGAGCTAATACGCAGTATTTT. Its protein is CASSQIGLAGANTQYF.

This chain links TRBV7-6 with TRBJ2-7, with D possibly being TRBD1 (5 bases). CDR1 and CDR2 from the germline V gene are SGHVS and FNYEAQ. This CDR3 has 13 amino acids. V lost 5 bases to trimming and J lost 6 bases, with 14 bases between them. CDR3 protein: CASSPRELSEQYF. The CDR3, as DNA: TGTGCCAGCAGCCCCAGGGAACTGAGCGAGCAGTACTTC.

This clone was counted between two and nine times. The chain has TRBV4-1 and TRBJ1-2; 11 bases align to TRBD1. The CDR3 has 15 amino acids. The J segment lost 7 bases and the V segment lost 0 bases, leaving 4 bases of the junction unmatched. Germline CDR1 reads MGHRA; CDR2 reads YSYEKL. The CDR3 DNA sequence: TGCGCCAGCAGCCAAGATGGACAGGGGGCGAGTGGCTACACCTTC. It codes for CASSQDGQGASGYTF.

J is TRBJ2-6 and V is TRBV5-4; tentatively, D is TRBD2 (6 bases). Germline V CDR1 and CDR2: SGHNT, YYREEE (reference sequence). V lost 4 bases, J lost 15 bases, and 14 bases lay in between. This CDR3 has 12 residues. CDR3 in amino acids: CASSEELATLTF. The CDR3 DNA is TGTGCCAGCAGCGAAGAGCTAGCGACCCTGACTTTC.

This sequence joins TRBV28 and TRBJ2-7; 8 bases are a match to TRBD2. Germline V gene data show CDR1 as MDHEN and CDR2 as SYDVKM. This CDR3 contains 15 residues. With 5 bases clipped from V and 2 bases from J, the junction kept 8 bases outside the gene matches. The CDR3 DNA sequence: TGTGCCAGCAGTAGAAGCGGGAGTGAAACCTACGAGCAGTACTTC. It codes for CASSRSGSETYEQYF.

V usage is TRBV13 and J usage is TRBJ1-6, with D perhaps TRBD1 (6 bases). Germline values: CDR1 PRHDT, CDR2 FYEKMQ (reference sequence). V gave up 5 bases and J gave up 6 bases, with 11 bases separating them. The CDR3 covers 14 residues. DNA for the CDR3: TGTGCCAGCAGCATCCGGACAGCTAATTCACCCCTCCACTTT. Translating it yields CASSIRTANSPLHF. The whole variable domain, remainder taken from reference TRBV13 and TRBJ1-6, is AAGVIQSPRHLIKEKRETATLKCYPIPRHDTVYWYQQGPGQDPQFLISFYEKMQSDKGSIPDRFSAQQFSDYHSELNMSSLELGDSALYFCASSIRTANSPLHFGNGTRLTVT.